These 32 T cell receptor beta chains were all obtained from the same sample, sequenced in a study of T-cell memory formation after mild COVID-19. TCRdb ran MiXCR on the 5' RACE reads and lists one entry per CDR3 protein. Of roughly 560,000 distinct CDR3 sequences in the sample, roughly 22% were seen once. Sequenced: PBMCs or a T cell subset sorted from them (not recorded which). The receptors come from an adult woman who had mild COVID-19 (a few samples of this study predate the infection). Cell type and time point are not known.

This clonotype was detected many times. The rearrangement links TRBV20-1 to TRBJ2-5, with a possible D match to TRBD1 (6 bases). With 6 bases removed from V and 5 bases from J, the gap between germline ends came to 16 bases. There are 13 residues in the CDR3. Germline loops: CDR1 DFQATT, CDR2 SNEGSKA (reference sequence). In nucleotides, the CDR3 is TGCAGTGCAAAAACAGGGATCATCGAGACCCAGTACTTC. Residues: CSAKTGIIETQYF.

This clonotype was counted only a few times. The rearrangement links TRBV4-1 to TRBJ2-2, with D possibly being TRBD2 (6 bases). The CDR3 covers 15 residues. Germline values: CDR1 MGHRA, CDR2 YSYEKL. V lost 5 bases, J lost 8 bases, and 18 bases lay in between. CDR3 sequence (DNA): TGCGCCAGCAGCAACCGGGACTCCGTTTGGGGGGAGCTGTTTTTT. This codes for CASSNRDSVWGELFF.

The chain joins TRBV24-1 to TRBJ2-2, with unresolved D. The germline gives CDR1 KGHDR, CDR2 SFDVKD. Trimming removed 6 bases from V and 3 bases from J, with 10 bases in between. The CDR3 covers 14 residues. In nucleotides, the CDR3 is TGTGCCACCAGTAACGGAATATACACCGGGGAGCTGTTTTTT. The encoded protein is CATSNGIYTGELFF.

There are many counts of this clonotype. The chain is built from TRBV24-1 and TRBJ1-5; D is undetermined. Germline-derived CDR1 and CDR2 are KGHDR and SFDVKD. This CDR3 spans 13 amino acids. The V and J ends lost 1 base and 4 bases respectively, with 4 bases between them. CDR3 in DNA: TGTGCCACCAGTGATTTCACGAATCAGCCCCAGCATTTT. Translation gives CATSDFTNQPQHF.

This clonotype was seen a few times. V gene TRBV2 combines with J gene TRBJ2-7; D not resolved. Germline V gives CDR1 SNHLY, CDR2 FYNNEI. Trimming stripped 6 bases from V and 5 bases from J, with 8 bases between. The CDR3 is made up of 11 amino acids. The CDR3 loop is CASRPWDEQYF. The CDR3 nucleotides are TGTGCCAGCAGGCCCTGGGACGAGCAGTACTTC.

This clonotype occurred a few times. This sequence joins TRBV30 and TRBJ2-7; 8 positions agree with TRBD1. From germline, CDR1 is GTSNPN and CDR2 SVGIG (reference sequence). The CDR3 consists of 15 residues. V dropped 4 bases and J dropped 4; count of bases not matched to a gene: 12. The CDR3 spells CAWNRQGPSPYEQYF. CDR3 nucleotides: TGTGCCTGGAACAGACAGGGGCCCTCCCCTTACGAGCAGTACTTC.

This clonotype was observed a few times. CDR3 DNA sequence: TGTGCCAGCAGCGCGGGACAGGGGTTGAATGAGCAGTTCTTC. Protein sequence: CASSAGQGLNEQFF. This chain connects TRBV7-7 to TRBJ2-1; 10 nucleotides line up with TRBD1. The CDR3 is made up of 14 amino acids. J was trimmed by 7 bases and V by 5 bases; bases with no gene match: 5. Germline CDR1 reads SSHAT; CDR2 reads FNYEAQ (reference sequence). Based on the CDR3 plus reference TRBV7-7 and TRBJ2-1, the full variable domain is GAGVSQSPRYKVTKRGQDVTLRCDPISSHATLYWYQQALGQGPEFLTYFNYEAQPDKSGLPSDRFSAERPEGSISTLTIQRTEQRDSAMYRCASSAGQGLNEQFFGPGTRLTVL.

The chain employs TRBV10-2 and TRBJ2-4, with D possibly being TRBD1 (6 bases). The CDR3 covers 14 residues. Germline V lookup: CDR1 WSHSY, CDR2 SAAADI. V lost 6 bases and J lost 0, with 9 bases in between. The CDR3 nucleotides are TGCGCCAGCAGGCAGGGGAGAGCCAAAAACATTCAGTACTTC. Protein product: CASRQGRAKNIQYF.

This clonotype was detected many times. This chain connects TRBV20-1 to TRBJ2-2; D may match TRBD1 or TRBD2 (7 bases each). Trimming stripped 3 bases from V and 4 bases from J, with 15 bases between. Germline V gene lookup returns CDR1 DFQATT and CDR2 SNEGSKA (reference sequence). The CDR3 is 15 residues long. For the CDR3, the DNA is TGCAGTGCTAGGAGGGAGGGGGCGACCACCGGGGAGCTGTTTTTT. This codes for CSARREGATTGELFF.

This clonotype was counted only a few times. The CDR3 region is CATSDPAGGTANTGELFF. In nucleotides, the CDR3 is TGTGCCACCAGTGATCCGGCGGGGGGGACCGCGAACACCGGGGAGCTGTTTTTT. V usage is TRBV24-1 and J usage is TRBJ2-2; 9 bases align to TRBD2. The CDR3 sequence is 18 residues long. CDR1 KGHDR and CDR2 SFDVKD come from the germline V gene. Trimming removed 3 bases from V and 0 bases from J; junction bases left unmatched: 7.

This clonotype was seen only a few times. CDR3 sequence reads: CASSQPGLNTEAFF. Here the CDR3 DNA reads TGCGCCAGCAGCCAACCAGGACTGAACACTGAAGCTTTCTTT. This chain uses TRBV4-1 with TRBJ1-1; D is ambiguous. Looked up from germline, CDR1 is MGHRA and CDR2 is YSYEKL. This CDR3 has 14 residues. The ends were cut back, 2 bases at V and 0 bases at J, with 7 bases in the middle.

This clonotype occurred a few times. The V call is TRBV20-1, the J call TRBJ1-1, with D perhaps TRBD1 (6 bases). The ends were cut back, 5 bases at V and 1 base at J, with 11 bases in the middle. The CDR3 consists of 13 residues. Germline assignment: CDR1 DFQATT and CDR2 SNEGSKA (reference sequence). CDR3 protein: CSASEDRNTEAFF. Here the CDR3 DNA reads TGCAGTGCTTCCGAGGACAGGAACACTGAAGCTTTCTTT.

The J gene is TRBJ2-7, the V gene TRBV7-2; D possibly corresponds to TRBD1 (6 bases). Per germline, CDR1 SGHTA and CDR2 FQGNSA. There are 15 residues in the CDR3. V gave up 5 bases and J gave up 1 base, with 15 bases separating them. The CDR3 DNA sequence: TGTGCCAGCAGCCACCGACAGGTTCTGTCCTACGAGCAGTACTTC. Its translation is CASSHRQVLSYEQYF.

This clonotype was observed at least ten times. The chain uses TRBV29-1 and TRBJ2-3; D might be TRBD2 (5 bases). Germline V CDR1 and CDR2: SQVTM, ANQGSEA. V lost 7 bases, J lost 2 bases, and 13 bases lay in between. The CDR3 length is 13 residues. The CDR3 protein is CSAVPGVTDTQYF. As DNA, the CDR3 is TGCAGCGCGGTCCCCGGGGTCACAGATACGCAGTATTTT.

The gene calls are TRBV12-3 or TRBV12-4 and TRBJ2-1; D is perhaps TRBD1 or TRBD2 (5 bases each). Trimming cost V 8 bases and J 0 bases, with 14 bases left between them. The CDR3 is 15 residues long. Written as DNA, the CDR3 is TGTGCCAGCCGGGGACCGATGAGCTCCTACAATGAGCAGTTCTTC. This translates into CASRGPMSSYNEQFF.

The chain combines TRBV12-3 or TRBV12-4 with TRBJ1-1; TRBD1 is a possible D gene (5 bases). The V end was cut by 6 bases, the J end by 1 base, with 9 bases between. The CDR3 extends over 13 amino acids. Here the CDR3 reads CASRARENTEAFF. The DNA for the CDR3 is TGTGCCAGCAGGGCCAGGGAGAACACTGAAGCTTTCTTT.

This chain uses TRBV2 with TRBJ2-7, with 8 bases identical to TRBD1. Per the germline V gene, CDR1 is SNHLY and CDR2 is FYNNEI. V dropped 7 bases and J dropped 3; count of bases not matched to a gene: 8. The CDR3 has 14 residues. CDR3 residues: CASTSGQGVYEQYV. The CDR3 DNA reads TGTGCCAGCACCTCCGGACAGGGAGTCTACGAGCAGTACGTC.

The sample holds a few counts of this clonotype. V gene TRBV5-4 combines with J gene TRBJ2-7; 14 bases map to TRBD2. The CDR3 is made up of 15 amino acids. From germline, CDR1 is SGHNT and CDR2 YYREEE (reference sequence). V dropped 3 bases and J dropped 7; count of bases not matched to a gene: 6. CDR3 residues: CASSWGLAGDGEQYF. The DNA of the CDR3 is TGTGCCAGCAGCTGGGGACTAGCGGGAGACGGGGAGCAGTACTTC.

The chain uses TRBV27 and TRBJ2-5; 9 nucleotides agree with TRBD1. CDR3 size: 14 residues. CDR1 is MNHEY, CDR2 SMNVEV, per germline (reference sequence). V was clipped by 6 bases and J by 5 bases; unmatched bases: 7. This chain's CDR3 is CASRQQGARETQYF. CDR3 nucleotides: TGTGCCAGCAGACAACAGGGGGCTCGGGAGACCCAGTACTTC.

The chain combines TRBV20-1 with TRBJ2-7; unclear D gene. The length of the CDR3 is 15 residues. Germline CDR1 is DFQATT and CDR2 is SNEGSKA (reference sequence). The V end was cut by 4 bases, the J end by 2 bases, with 18 bases between. The DNA of the CDR3 is TGCAGTGCTATCTTACCGATTTCTCTAACCTACGAGCAGTACTTC. Translated: CSAILPISLTYEQYF.

The V call is TRBV5-1, the J call TRBJ2-7; either TRBD1 or TRBD2 may supply D (5 bases each). This CDR3 is built from 15 residues. CDR1 is SGHRS, CDR2 YFSETQ, per germline. V was pared by 5 bases and J by 2 bases, with 17 bases between. CDR3: CASRRRGPGTYEQYF. CDR3 DNA sequence: TGCGCCAGCAGAAGACGGGGCCCCGGAACCTACGAGCAGTACTTC.

This clonotype has a handful of counts. V and J are TRBV12-3 or TRBV12-4 and TRBJ2-3; D ambiguous. Trimming shortened V by 6 bases and J by 2 bases, and 3 bases separated the two germline ends. There are 11 residues in the CDR3. For the CDR3, the DNA is TGTGCCAGCAGACTCACAGATACGCAGTATTTT. Translated, it gives CASRLTDTQYF.

This clonotype was counted between two and nine times. CDR3 coding DNA: TGCGCCAGCAGCGGCGGACTGGACACCGGGGAGCTGTTTTTT. Amino acids: CASSGGLDTGELFF. The chain carries TRBV5-1 and TRBJ2-2; D may be TRBD2 (5 bases). The CDR3 has 14 amino acids. Germline V lookup: CDR1 SGHRS, CDR2 YFSETQ. V lost 4 bases and J lost 3, with 10 bases in between.

This chain uses TRBV5-1 with TRBJ1-1, with TRBD1 identical over 9 bases. This CDR3 has 19 residues. Germline assignment: CDR1 SGHRS and CDR2 YFSETQ. With 4 bases clipped from V and 1 base from J, the junction kept 17 bases outside the gene matches. The CDR3 sequence is CASSGGAGTGFNKNTEAFF. In nucleotides, the CDR3 is TGCGCCAGCAGCGGGGGCGCCGGGACAGGGTTTAATAAGAACACTGAAGCTTTCTTT.

The rearrangement joins TRBV7-3 to TRBJ2-2; the D gene could be TRBD1 or TRBD2 (6 bases each). Trimming stripped 5 bases from V and 1 base from J, with 17 bases between. The germline gives CDR1 SGHTA, CDR2 FQGTGA. There are 17 residues in the CDR3. CDR3 loop: CASSPGGGQMNTGELFF. DNA for the CDR3: TGTGCCAGCAGCCCCGGGGGAGGACAGATGAACACCGGGGAGCTGTTTTTT.

This clonotype was picked up a small number of times. This chain connects TRBV5-1 to TRBJ2-3; D uncertain. Trimming removed 0 bases from V and 2 bases from J, with 10 bases in between. Germline-derived CDR1 and CDR2 are SGHRS and YFSETQ. This CDR3 contains 15 residues. Here the CDR3 DNA reads TGCGCCAGCAGCTTGGCCGGTCAACCCACAGATACGCAGTATTTT. Translating gives CASSLAGQPTDTQYF.

The V and J genes are TRBV11-3 and TRBJ2-7, with 8 bases matching TRBD1. CDR3 length equals 14 residues. Germline V gene lookup returns CDR1 SGHNT and CDR2 YENEEA. With 4 bases clipped from V and 3 bases from J, the junction kept 5 bases outside the gene matches. In DNA, the CDR3 is TGTGCCAGCAGCTATTGGGACAGGCACTACGAGCAGTACTTC. It codes for CASSYWDRHYEQYF.

The chain carries TRBV30 and TRBJ1-5; D uncertain. CDR1 and CDR2 from the germline V gene are GTSNPN and SVGIG (reference sequence). The CDR3 has 14 amino acids. V dropped 2 bases and J dropped 2 bases, with 10 bases sitting between them. The CDR3 sequence is CAWSLGQGNQPQHF. The CDR3 coding sequence is TGTGCCTGGAGTTTAGGGCAGGGCAATCAGCCCCAGCATTTT.

Worth noting for this clonotype: The junction and the germline gene differ at one end; a read error may be behind it. This chain connects TRBV15 to TRBJ1-1, with 7 bases that match TRBD1. CDR3 length: 13 amino acids. Per the germline V gene, CDR1 is LNHNV and CDR2 is YYDKDF (reference sequence). The CDR3 nucleotides read TGTGCCACCAGCGCAAAACCCGGGACAGCCAGGGTCTTT. It yields the protein CATSAKPGTARVF.

The genes are TRBV20-1 and TRBJ2-5, with D maybe TRBD1 (6 bases). Looked up from germline, CDR1 is DFQATT and CDR2 is SNEGSKA (reference sequence). V was pared by 0 bases and J by 0 bases, with 11 bases between. CDR3 length: 15 amino acids. This CDR3 is CSAREGAWYQETQYF. CDR3 bases: TGCAGTGCTAGAGAGGGGGCTTGGTACCAAGAGACCCAGTACTTC.

V is TRBV19 and J is TRBJ1-2; D not resolved. CDR1 LNHDA and CDR2 SQIVND come from the germline V gene (reference sequence). This CDR3 comprises 12 residues. Trimming pared 4 bases from V and 8 bases from J, leaving 11 bases between. CDR3 in amino acids: CASSSGDRGYTF. In DNA, the CDR3 is TGTGCCAGTAGTAGCGGGGATCGGGGCTACACCTTC.

This clonotype occurred a few times. This chain joins TRBV7-2 and TRBJ2-7; a weak D match, TRBD1 (6 bases). V gave up 5 bases and J gave up 2 bases, with 13 bases separating them. The CDR3 spans 14 residues. Germline-derived CDR1 and CDR2 are SGHTA and FQGNSA. In nucleotides, the CDR3 is TGTGCCAGCAGCCCGGCAGGGGACCCCTACGAGCAGTACTTC. Translation gives CASSPAGDPYEQYF.